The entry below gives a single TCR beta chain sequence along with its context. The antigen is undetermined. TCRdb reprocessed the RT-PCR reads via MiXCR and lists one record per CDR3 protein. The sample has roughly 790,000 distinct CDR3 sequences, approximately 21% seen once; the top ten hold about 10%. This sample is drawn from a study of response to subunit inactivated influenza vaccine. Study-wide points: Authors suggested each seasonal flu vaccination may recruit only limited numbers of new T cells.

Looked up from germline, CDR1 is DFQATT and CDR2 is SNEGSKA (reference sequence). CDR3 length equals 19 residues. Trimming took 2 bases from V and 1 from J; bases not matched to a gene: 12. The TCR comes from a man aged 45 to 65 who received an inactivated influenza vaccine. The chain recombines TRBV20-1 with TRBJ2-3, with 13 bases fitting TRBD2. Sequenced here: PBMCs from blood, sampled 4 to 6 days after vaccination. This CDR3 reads CSARSGLAGSSPRTDTQYF. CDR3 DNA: TGCAGTGCTAGATCGGGACTAGCGGGGAGTTCCCCTCGCACAGATACGCAGTATTTT.